This TCR beta chain appears in the sequencing data of a study of shared clonotypes between healthy human individuals. At the level of the study: CD4 naive cells filled three plates per donor, CD4 memory three, CD8 naive two and CD8 memory one.

The CDR3 length is 14 residues. In germline, CDR1 is SGDLS, CDR2 YYNGEE. The V and J ends lost 2 bases and 6 bases respectively, with 15 bases between them. Of note for this clone: Antigen unknown.

Positively selected for CCR7, the CD45RO-negative cells used as naive CD8 cells excluded terminally differentiated effector memory CD45RA+ cells. The donor population consisted of healthy HIV-negative adults with no recent acute infections or vaccinations. Only in-frame clones appear in the TCRdb table, and some are missing; sequencing was by immunoSEQ multiplex PCR. Among around 600,000 clones listed, roughly 95% were seen once. Findings and limits, study-wide: Clonotypes not shared had lower generation probabilities than those common to all four donors.

The sequenced material came from naive CD8+ T cells sorted from blood. This sequence originates from a woman under 40 in good health. The chain employs TRBV9 and TRBJ2-7; tentative D call: TRBD2 (6 bases). Here the CDR3 reads CASSVSGGGPEQYF. The CDR3 coding sequence is TGTGCCAGCAGCGTTAGCGGAGGCGGCCCCGAGCAGTACTTC. Combining the CDR3 with reference TRBV9 and TRBJ2-7 gives the whole variable domain DSGVTQTPKHLITATGQRVTLRCSPRSGDLSVYWYQQSLDQGLQFLIQYYNGEERAKGNILERFSAQQFPDLHSELNLSSLELGDSALYFCASSVSGGGPEQYFGPGTRLTVT.